This entry features one T cell receptor (beta chain) sequence. Its antigen is unidentified. Reverse transcription of about 0.45 to 1 ug RNA was performed with random hexamers. immunoSEQ multiplex PCR amplified TCR beta CDR3 across 54 Vbeta, 13 Jbeta. TCRdb redid the calling of the immunoSEQ multiplex PCR reads with MiXCR, one entry per CDR3 protein. The data hold 55,000 to 80,000 distinct CDR3 sequences, with 93% observed a single time. This sample is drawn from a study of CD8 T cells in Susac syndrome. Looking at the study overall: Treatment at blood withdrawal was none, corticosteroids, or intravenous immunoglobulin alone in Susac syndrome patients.

Whole-study findings and limits: The authors acknowledged that the study's TCR sequencing and HLA analysis involved relatively few individuals.

This CDR3 contains 14 residues. V lost 5 bases and J 5 bases, leaving 15 bases between the germline ends. CDR1 and CDR2 from the germline V gene are SGHTA and FQGNSA. TCR beta sequencing covered blood CD8+ and CD4+ T cells. This TCR derives from a human donor with Susac syndrome. V and J are TRBV7-2 and TRBJ1-1; TRBD1 is a possible D gene (5 bases). The source material was CD4+ T cells from PBMCs. The CDR3 here is CASSPRRGRTEAFF. The CDR3 region has the DNA TGTGCCAGCAGCCCCCGGAGGGGCCGAACTGAAGCTTTCTTT.